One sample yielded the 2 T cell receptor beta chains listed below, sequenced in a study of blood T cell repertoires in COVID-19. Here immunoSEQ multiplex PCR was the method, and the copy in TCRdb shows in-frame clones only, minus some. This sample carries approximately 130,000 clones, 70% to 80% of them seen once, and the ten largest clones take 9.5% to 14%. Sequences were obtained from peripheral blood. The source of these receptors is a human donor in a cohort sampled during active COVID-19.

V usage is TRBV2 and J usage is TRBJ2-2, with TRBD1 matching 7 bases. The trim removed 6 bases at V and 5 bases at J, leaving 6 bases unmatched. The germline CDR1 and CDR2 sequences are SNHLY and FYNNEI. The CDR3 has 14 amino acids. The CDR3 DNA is TGTGCCAGCAGCCGGACAGGACGAACCGGGGAGCTGTTTTTT. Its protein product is CASSRTGRTGELFF.

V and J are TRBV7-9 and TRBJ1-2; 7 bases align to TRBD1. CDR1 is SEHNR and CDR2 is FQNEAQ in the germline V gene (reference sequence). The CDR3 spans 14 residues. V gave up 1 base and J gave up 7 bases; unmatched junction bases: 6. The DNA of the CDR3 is TGTGCCAGCAGCTTAGGTACAGGGGATCTTGGCTACACCTTC. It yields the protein CASSLGTGDLGYTF.